This T cell receptor beta chain was profiled in a study of blood T cells in healthy people across ages. Donors were healthy Caucasian individuals from Russia aged about 6 to 100. The CDR3 is 13 residues long. Trimming shortened V by 3 bases and J by 5 bases, and 10 bases separated the two germline ends. CDR1 PRHDT and CDR2 FYEKMQ come from the germline V gene (reference sequence). The sample holds a few counts of this clonotype. Antigen unknown. Using a J-beta primer mix together with a sample-barcoded 5' primer, a second PCR was run for roughly 7 to 12 cycles. TCRdb reanalysed the 5' RACE reads using MiXCR and keeps one entry per CDR3 protein. The data show some 1,000,000 distinct CDR3 sequences, with approximately 25% seen just once and less than 0.85% held by the top ten. The study, taken as a whole, reports: PBMCs left unsorted prevented a conclusive naive versus antigen-experienced comparison. It was found that TCR beta diversity correlated strongly with the percentage of naive T cells.

These data are also associated with another study on T cells of mothers and their children. That source notes: TCR recombination output is shaped by thymic selection similarly in related and unrelated pairs.

The gene calls are TRBV13 and TRBJ2-5, with D possibly TRBD2 on 5 matching bases. The sample comprised blood. This clonotype was sampled from a girl aged 2 to 10 in good health. CDR3 bases: TGTGCCAGCAGCTTCGTCCCGGGGGAGACCCAGTACTTC. This gives the protein CASSFVPGETQYF.